The 15 T cell receptor beta chains in this list originate from one sample, sequenced in a study of response to subunit inactivated influenza vaccine. TCRdb called the RT-PCR reads again in MiXCR, with one record for every CDR3 protein. The table lists a few hundred thousand distinct CDR3 sequences, 21% of them singletons. The sample consisted of PBMCs from blood, taken less than 22 months after vaccination. All receptors come from a man between 50 and 70 years old who received an inactivated influenza vaccine.

The rearrangement uses TRBV28 and TRBJ2-3, with TRBD2 matching over 11 bases. This CDR3 has 18 amino acids. Per the germline V gene, CDR1 is MDHEN and CDR2 is SYDVKM. V trimming: 2 bases; J trimming: 1 base; junction bases outside the gene matches: 8. As DNA, the CDR3 is TGTGCCAGCAGTTTAGAACTAGCGGGAGTACAGGGCACAGATACGCAGTATTTT. Protein: CASSLELAGVQGTDTQYF. The variable domain in full, completed from reference TRBV28 and TRBJ2-3, reads DVKVTQSSRYLVKRTGEKVFLECVQDMDHENMFWYRQDPGLGLRLIYFSYDVKMKEKGDIPEGYSVSREKKERFSLILESASTNQTSMYLCASSLELAGVQGTDTQYFGPGTRLTVL.

This clonotype was detected ten times or more. This chain links TRBV4-1 with TRBJ1-6; D remains ambiguous. V lost 1 base and J lost 4, with 14 bases in between. CDR3 length: 17 residues. CDR1 and CDR2 (germline): MGHRA, YSYEKL. CDR3 sequence (DNA): TGCGCCAGCAGCCAAGCATCGGGTAGCCAATATAATTCACCCCTCCACTTT. It translates to CASSQASGSQYNSPLHF.

This clonotype appeared many times. The genes are TRBV6-2 or TRBV6-3 and TRBJ1-1; D not resolved. The CDR3 totals 12 residues. CDR1 MNHEY and CDR2 SVGEGT come from the germline V gene. Trimming pared 6 bases from V and 3 bases from J, leaving 8 bases between. CDR3 loop: CASSKEYTEAFF. The CDR3 bases are TGTGCCAGCAGCAAGGAGTACACTGAAGCTTTCTTT.

In the case of this clonotype: A much larger clone differs from this one at a single base, so this may be a read error. The V call is TRBV6-1, the J call TRBJ2-1, with unresolved D. CDR1 is MNHNS and CDR2 is SASEGT in the germline V gene. V dropped 7 bases and J dropped 4 bases, with 2 bases sitting between them. The CDR3 loop spans 10 amino acids. The CDR3 region has the DNA TGTGCCAGCAATTACAATGAGCAGTTCTTC. Translated: CASNYNEQFF.

The rearrangement uses TRBV5-1 and TRBJ2-3, with D maybe TRBD1 (6 bases). Germline assignment: CDR1 SGHRS and CDR2 YFSETQ. The CDR3 is made up of 14 amino acids. V gave up 0 bases and J gave up 5 bases, with 10 bases separating them. The CDR3 spells CASSLEAGVDTQYF. As DNA, the CDR3 is TGCGCCAGCAGCTTGGAGGCAGGGGTAGATACGCAGTATTTT.

The chain carries TRBV9 and TRBJ2-5, with a weak D call TRBD1 (5 bases). V lost 0 bases to trimming and J lost 9 bases, with 18 bases between them. Germline-derived CDR1 and CDR2 are SGDLS and YYNGEE. The CDR3 consists of 15 residues. As DNA, the CDR3 is TGTGCCAGCAGCGTAGTTGAAGGGGCGGACGAGGCCCAGTACTTC. Translated, it gives CASSVVEGADEAQYF.

The CDR3 is CASSHPGPGNEQFF. DNA for the CDR3: TGTGCCAGCAGCCATCCGGGACCCGGCAATGAGCAGTTCTTC. The V call is TRBV14, the J call TRBJ2-1; D may correspond to TRBD1 or TRBD2 (5 bases each). The CDR3 extends over 14 amino acids. V was trimmed by 3 bases and J by 6 bases, leaving 12 bases between them. The germline CDR1 and CDR2 sequences are SGHDN and FVKESK. The full variable domain, with the rest looked up from reference TRBV14 and TRBJ2-1, is EAGVTQFPSHSVIEKGQTVTLRCDPISGHDNLYWYRRVMGKEIKFLLHFVKESKQDESGMPNNRFLAERTGGTYSTLKVQPAELEDSGVYFCASSHPGPGNEQFFGPGTRLTVL.

The genes are TRBV19 and TRBJ1-4, with a possible D match to TRBD1 (5 bases). The V end was cut by 8 bases, the J end by 0 bases, with 10 bases between. The germline V gene has CDR1 LNHDA and CDR2 SQIVND (reference sequence). The CDR3 length is 14 residues. The CDR3, as DNA: TGTGCCAGTCCGGACATAACAACTAATGAAAAACTGTTTTTT. Translated: CASPDITTNEKLFF.

This chain links TRBV7-9 with TRBJ2-4; D not resolved. This CDR3 spans 16 amino acids. CDR1 is SEHNR and CDR2 is FQNEAQ in the germline V gene (reference sequence). The germline V and J ends were trimmed by 1 base and 0 bases, with 10 bases remaining between them. CDR3 in DNA: TGTGCCAGCAGCTTAGAAATCGGGTTAGCCAAAAACATTCAGTACTTC. Encoded protein: CASSLEIGLAKNIQYF.

This sequence joins TRBV7-2 and TRBJ2-1; no firm D call. V gave up 7 bases and J gave up 8 bases, with 12 bases separating them. There are 12 residues in the CDR3. The germline V gene has CDR1 SGHTA and CDR2 FQGNSA. The CDR3 DNA follows: TGTGCCAGCACCATAAGGTGGGATGAGCAGTTCTTC. It codes for CASTIRWDEQFF.

The chain recombines TRBV4-1 with TRBJ2-1, with D hard to call. The V end was cut by 1 base, the J end by 6 bases, with 10 bases between. This CDR3 is 14 amino acids long. Germline CDR1 MGHRA, CDR2 YSYEKL. The chain's CDR3 is CASSQVPRANEQFF. The CDR3 DNA reads TGCGCCAGCAGCCAAGTGCCGCGCGCCAATGAGCAGTTCTTC.

This clonotype was seen ten or more times. The chain carries TRBV6-2 or TRBV6-3 and TRBJ1-1; D is ambiguous. The germline V and J ends were trimmed by 6 bases and 4 bases, with 15 bases remaining between them. The germline V gene has CDR1 MNHEY and CDR2 SVGEGT. There are 14 residues in the CDR3. The CDR3 region is CASSSLPAGTEAFF. The CDR3 DNA follows: TGTGCCAGCAGCTCCCTACCGGCGGGCACTGAAGCTTTCTTT.

This chain uses TRBV6-1 with TRBJ2-3; no definite D call. Germline V CDR1 and CDR2: MNHNS, SASEGT. V was shortened by 6 bases and J by 1 base, with 14 bases between the two germline ends. The CDR3 is 15 amino acids. CDR3 nucleotides: TGTGCCAGCAGCCCAAGGCTCACACGCACAGATACGCAGTATTTT. This codes for CASSPRLTRTDTQYF.

In this sample, this clonotype turned up a few times. The rearrangement uses TRBV29-1 and TRBJ2-2; D may be TRBD2 (6 bases). The CDR3 is 13 amino acids. V lost 4 bases and J 6 bases, leaving 12 bases between the germline ends. Germline V gene sequence: CDR1 SQVTM, CDR2 ANQGSEA. The chain's CDR3 is CSVAPTGAGELFF. As DNA, the CDR3 is TGCAGCGTTGCACCAACGGGAGCCGGGGAGCTGTTTTTT.

The gene calls are TRBV2 and TRBJ2-1; tentatively, D is TRBD1 (6 bases). V was trimmed by 6 bases and J by 7 bases, leaving 19 bases between them. The CDR3 spans 15 residues. Germline CDR1 is SNHLY and CDR2 is FYNNEI. CDR3 loop: CASSDPGQESNEQFF. As DNA, the CDR3 is TGTGCCAGCAGCGACCCGGGACAAGAAAGTAATGAGCAGTTCTTC.